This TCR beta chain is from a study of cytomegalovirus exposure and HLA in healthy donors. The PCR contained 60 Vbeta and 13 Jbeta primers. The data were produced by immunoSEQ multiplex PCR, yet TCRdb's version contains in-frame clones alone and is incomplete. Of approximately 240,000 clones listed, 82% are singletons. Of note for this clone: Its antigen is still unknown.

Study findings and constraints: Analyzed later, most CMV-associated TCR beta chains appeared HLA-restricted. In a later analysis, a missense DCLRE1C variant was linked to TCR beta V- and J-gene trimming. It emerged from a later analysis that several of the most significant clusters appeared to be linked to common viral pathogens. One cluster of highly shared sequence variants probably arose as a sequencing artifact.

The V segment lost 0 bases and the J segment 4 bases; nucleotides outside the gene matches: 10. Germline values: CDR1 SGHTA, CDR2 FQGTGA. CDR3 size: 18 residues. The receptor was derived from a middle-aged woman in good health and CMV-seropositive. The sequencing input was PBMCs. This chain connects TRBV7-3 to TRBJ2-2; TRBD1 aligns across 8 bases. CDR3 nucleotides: TGTGCCAGCAGCTTAACGGGGCAGGGGGCGCTGGGCACCGGGGAGCTGTTTTTT. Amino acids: CASSLTGQGALGTGELFF.